The rows below give T cell receptor beta chains drawn from one sample of a study of breast tumors, draining lymph nodes, adjacent tissues. Each CDR3 protein gets one entry after TCRdb re-called the multiplex PCR reads with MiXCR. The data contain over 200,000 distinct CDR3 sequences, less than 40% of them singletons. What was sequenced was axillary lymph node tissue. The source is a female donor with breast cancer. Some clones in this sample may be carry-over from other donors' samples. CDR3s include the opening cysteine and the closing phenylalanine or tryptophan. The order of the fields is J gene, CDR3 length, D gene, V gene, clone size, CDR3 DNA, CDR3 protein. The D gene is left open where the match is weak. The size entry is marked missing in some rows and otherwise reads once, few, many or a size class.

j_gene: TRBJ2-2; len: 13; d_gene: .; v_gene: TRBV6-5; abundance: many; CDR3nt: TGTGCCAGCAGTTACGAGGGATCTGGGGAGCTGTTTTTT; CDR3aa: CASSYEGSGELFF
j_gene: TRBJ2-2; len: 13; d_gene: .; v_gene: TRBV7-2; abundance: many; CDR3nt: TGTGCCAGCAGCTGGCAGGGCACCGGGGAGCTGTTTTTT; CDR3aa: CASSWQGTGELFF
j_gene: TRBJ1-2; len: 15; d_gene: TRBD1; v_gene: TRBV2; abundance: once; CDR3nt: TGTGCCAGCACCCCGGAGGGCAGGGGGAGGTACGGCTACACCTTC; CDR3aa: CASTPEGRGRYGYTF
j_gene: TRBJ2-4; len: 14; d_gene: TRBD2; v_gene: TRBV20-1; abundance: many; CDR3nt: TGCAGTGCTACCGGGACTAGCGGGAGGCACATTCAGTACTTC; CDR3aa: CSATGTSGRHIQYF
j_gene: TRBJ1-2; len: 13; d_gene: .; v_gene: TRBV30; abundance: many; CDR3nt: TGTGCCTGGAGCCCGGGGGGGAACTATGGCTACACCTTC; CDR3aa: CAWSPGGNYGYTF
j_gene: TRBJ1-5; len: 15; d_gene: .; v_gene: TRBV5-1; abundance: .; CDR3nt: TGCGCCAGCGGCTTGATGGGGGGAGGCGGCCAGCCCCCGCATTTT; CDR3aa: CASGLMGGGGQPPHF
j_gene: TRBJ2-2; len: 17; d_gene: TRBD2; v_gene: TRBV2; abundance: .; CDR3nt: TGTGCCAGCAGTGAAGTGGGTAGCGGGAGGTGGACCGGGGAGCTGTTTTTT; CDR3aa: CASSEVGSGRWTGELFF
j_gene: TRBJ2-7; len: 14; d_gene: TRBD2; v_gene: TRBV5-6; abundance: many; CDR3nt: TGTGCCAGCGGTGTAGGACTAGCGGACGACGAGCAGTACTTC; CDR3aa: CASGVGLADDEQYF
j_gene: TRBJ2-7; len: 18; d_gene: TRBD2; v_gene: TRBV4-1; abundance: many; CDR3nt: TGCGCCAGCAGCCATCGGTGGGAGGGCGGGAGACTCTCCTACGAGCAGTACTTC; CDR3aa: CASSHRWEGGRLSYEQYF
j_gene: TRBJ1-3; len: 15; d_gene: .; v_gene: TRBV5-1; abundance: .; CDR3nt: TGCGCCAGCAGCTTGACAGGGAGGGATGGCTACACCATATATTTT; CDR3aa: CASSLTGRDGYTIYF
j_gene: TRBJ1-4; len: 14; d_gene: .; v_gene: TRBV15; abundance: many; CDR3nt: TGTGCCACCAGCAGAGACCAGGGTGAAGAAAAACTGTTTTTT; CDR3aa: CATSRDQGEEKLFF
j_gene: TRBJ2-7; len: 12; d_gene: TRBD1; v_gene: TRBV20-1; abundance: many; CDR3nt: TGCAGTGCTCCCGACAGGGGGCGCGAGCAGTACTTC; CDR3aa: CSAPDRGREQYF
j_gene: TRBJ1-6; len: 15; d_gene: TRBD1; v_gene: TRBV5-1; abundance: many; CDR3nt: TGCGCCAGCAGAGGTACTACAGGGGGAGATTCACCCCTCCACTTT; CDR3aa: CASRGTTGGDSPLHF
j_gene: TRBJ2-1; len: 13; d_gene: .; v_gene: TRBV20-1; abundance: many; CDR3nt: TGCAGTGCGGGGGCGGGAGACGACAATGAGCAGTTCTTC; CDR3aa: CSAGAGDDNEQFF
j_gene: TRBJ2-5; len: 15; d_gene: .; v_gene: TRBV5-1; abundance: many; CDR3nt: TGCGCCAGCGCGGGGCAAGCGGGCACCCAAGAGACCCAGTACTTC; CDR3aa: CASAGQAGTQETQYF
j_gene: TRBJ1-3; len: 14; d_gene: .; v_gene: TRBV9; abundance: many; CDR3nt: TGTGCCAGCAGCGCTGCGGGTGGTGGAAACACCATATATTTT; CDR3aa: CASSAAGGGNTIYF
j_gene: TRBJ1-1; len: 15; d_gene: .; v_gene: TRBV5-1; abundance: .; CDR3nt: TGCGCCAGCAGCTTTACTATTACAGGGCTCACTGAAGCTTTCTTT; CDR3aa: CASSFTITGLTEAFF
j_gene: TRBJ1-1; len: 15; d_gene: TRBD1; v_gene: TRBV19; abundance: few; CDR3nt: TGTGCCAGTCTCCCCCAGGGGGGGGGGGACACTGAAGCTTTCTTT; CDR3aa: CASLPQGGGDTEAFF
j_gene: TRBJ2-4; len: 15; d_gene: TRBD2; v_gene: TRBV11-2; abundance: many; CDR3nt: TGTGCCAGCAGCTCAGGGAGCGGGGGCGGTTACATTCAGTACTTC; CDR3aa: CASSSGSGGGYIQYF
j_gene: TRBJ2-5; len: 14; d_gene: .; v_gene: TRBV6-5; abundance: many; CDR3nt: TGTGCCAGCAGTTACGGGGGGATCCAAGAGACCCAGTACTTC; CDR3aa: CASSYGGIQETQYF
j_gene: TRBJ1-3; len: 13; d_gene: .; v_gene: TRBV20-1; abundance: .; CDR3nt: TGCAGTGCTAGTTCAGTAGCGGGAAACACCATATATTTT; CDR3aa: CSASSVAGNTIYF
j_gene: TRBJ1-5; len: 13; d_gene: .; v_gene: TRBV20-1; abundance: many; CDR3nt: TGCAGTGCTAGCGGATATAGCAATCAGCCCCAGCATTTT; CDR3aa: CSASGYSNQPQHF
j_gene: TRBJ2-2; len: 14; d_gene: .; v_gene: TRBV6-5; abundance: many; CDR3nt: TGTGCCAGCAGTCACTCGGAGGTGATCGGGGAGCTGTTTTTT; CDR3aa: CASSHSEVIGELFF
j_gene: TRBJ1-6; len: 17; d_gene: .; v_gene: TRBV2; abundance: many; CDR3nt: TGTGCCAGCAGTGGGACAGTCGTGAGCTCCTATAATTCACCCCTCCACTTT; CDR3aa: CASSGTVVSSYNSPLHF
j_gene: TRBJ1-3; len: 13; d_gene: .; v_gene: TRBV20-1; abundance: .; CDR3nt: TGCAGTGCGACACAGGGCACTGGAAACACCATATATTTT; CDR3aa: CSATQGTGNTIYF
j_gene: TRBJ1-6; len: 17; d_gene: TRBD1; v_gene: TRBV7-8; abundance: .; CDR3nt: TGTGCCAGCAGCAGGGCACAGGGGTTCTCCTATAATTCACCCCTCCACTTT; CDR3aa: CASSRAQGFSYNSPLHF
j_gene: TRBJ1-3; len: 13; d_gene: .; v_gene: TRBV30; abundance: many; CDR3nt: TGTGCCTGGAGTGTATCCTCTGGAAACACCATATATTTT; CDR3aa: CAWSVSSGNTIYF
j_gene: TRBJ2-5; len: 12; d_gene: .; v_gene: TRBV11-2; abundance: many; CDR3nt: TGTGCCAGCAGCTTGACTCAAGAGACCCAGTACTTC; CDR3aa: CASSLTQETQYF
j_gene: TRBJ2-1; len: 19; d_gene: TRBD2; v_gene: TRBV7-8; abundance: .; CDR3nt: TGTGCCAGCAGCCTAAGGGCTAGCGGGAGACTCGGGTCCTACAATGAGCAGTTCTTC; CDR3aa: CASSLRASGRLGSYNEQFF
j_gene: TRBJ2-5; len: 11; d_gene: .; v_gene: TRBV20-1; abundance: many; CDR3nt: TGCAGTGCGGAAAACCAAGAGACCCAGTCCTTC; CDR3aa: CSAENQETQSF
j_gene: TRBJ2-2; len: 18; d_gene: TRBD2; v_gene: TRBV20-1; abundance: many; CDR3nt: TGCAGTGCTATTCACGGACTAGCGGTTGTCTCGGACACCGGGGAGCTGTTTTTT; CDR3aa: CSAIHGLAVVSDTGELFF
j_gene: TRBJ1-3; len: 21; d_gene: .; v_gene: TRBV7-5; abundance: .; CDR3nt: .; CDR3aa: CISVPEVAGTGFSLSGNTIYF
j_gene: TRBJ2-1; len: 17; d_gene: TRBD2; v_gene: TRBV5-1; abundance: many; CDR3nt: TGCGCCAGCAGCGTTCGGGGGGGTTTGAGCTCCTACAATGAGCAGTTCTTC; CDR3aa: CASSVRGGLSSYNEQFF
j_gene: TRBJ2-7; len: 14; d_gene: TRBD1; v_gene: TRBV27; abundance: many; CDR3nt: TGTGCCAGCACTACCGGGACAGGGTTTAACGAGCAGTACTTC; CDR3aa: CASTTGTGFNEQYF
j_gene: TRBJ2-1; len: 15; d_gene: .; v_gene: TRBV7-2; abundance: .; CDR3nt: TGTGCCAGTAGCCCCGCCCCTGGGGCGATCAATGAGCAGTTCTTC; CDR3aa: CASSPAPGAINEQFF
j_gene: TRBJ2-2; len: 13; d_gene: TRBD1; v_gene: TRBV6-1; abundance: many; CDR3nt: TGTGCCAGCAGCCGGGACAGTACCGGGGAGCTGTTTTTT; CDR3aa: CASSRDSTGELFF
j_gene: TRBJ1-2; len: 12; d_gene: TRBD1; v_gene: TRBV2; abundance: .; CDR3nt: TGTGCCAGCAGTGAGCGGGACAGGGAAAACACCTTC; CDR3aa: CASSERDRENTF
j_gene: TRBJ2-7; len: 13; d_gene: .; v_gene: TRBV6-2/TRBV6-3; abundance: many; CDR3nt: TGTGCCAGCAGTTACTTCGGGTCCTACGAGCAGTACTTC; CDR3aa: CASSYFGSYEQYF
j_gene: TRBJ2-1; len: 14; d_gene: .; v_gene: TRBV29-1; abundance: many; CDR3nt: TGCAGCGTTGTCCGGTTAAGCTCCTACAATGAGCAGTTCTTC; CDR3aa: CSVVRLSSYNEQFF
j_gene: TRBJ1-2; len: 13; d_gene: TRBD1; v_gene: TRBV3-1; abundance: many; CDR3nt: TGTGCCAGCAGCCACTCCGGGACAGAAGTCCCCACCTTC; CDR3aa: CASSHSGTEVPTF
j_gene: TRBJ2-1; len: 14; d_gene: .; v_gene: TRBV2; abundance: many; CDR3nt: TGTGCCAGCAGTGGGGTAGCGTCGTACAATGAGCAGTTCTTC; CDR3aa: CASSGVASYNEQFF
j_gene: TRBJ1-1; len: 12; d_gene: .; v_gene: TRBV15; abundance: .; CDR3nt: TGTGCCACCAGCAGGGGGAACACTGAAGCTTTCTTT; CDR3aa: CATSRGNTEAFF
j_gene: TRBJ2-1; len: 14; d_gene: TRBD1; v_gene: TRBV5-1; abundance: .; CDR3nt: TGCGCCAGCAGCTCACTGGACAGGTGCAATGAGCAGTTCTTC; CDR3aa: CASSSLDRCNEQFF
j_gene: TRBJ1-4; len: 15; d_gene: .; v_gene: TRBV9; abundance: .; CDR3nt: TGTGCCAGCAGCGTGGTAGGGGTTCTTAGAGAAAAACTGTTTTTT; CDR3aa: CASSVVGVLREKLFF
j_gene: TRBJ2-1; len: 15; d_gene: .; v_gene: TRBV5-1; abundance: many; CDR3nt: TGCGCCAGCAGCTTGGCTGCAGAATCCTACAATGAGCAGTTCTTC; CDR3aa: CASSLAAESYNEQFF
j_gene: TRBJ2-2; len: 18; d_gene: TRBD2; v_gene: TRBV7-9; abundance: many; CDR3nt: TGTGCCAGCAGCTTCGAAGAGGTGGGGCGGGAGAAAACCGGGGAGCTGTTTTTT; CDR3aa: CASSFEEVGREKTGELFF
j_gene: TRBJ1-1; len: 16; d_gene: .; v_gene: TRBV10-3; abundance: .; CDR3nt: TGTGCCATCAGGAAAGAACCAGGGAGGGCGAACACTGAAGCTTTCTTT; CDR3aa: CAIRKEPGRANTEAFF
j_gene: TRBJ2-1; len: 15; d_gene: .; v_gene: TRBV11-2; abundance: many; CDR3nt: TGTGCCAGCAGCCTACTCAGGGGCGCGAGGAATGAGCAGTTCTTC; CDR3aa: CASSLLRGARNEQFF
j_gene: TRBJ2-7; len: 15; d_gene: .; v_gene: TRBV2; abundance: .; CDR3nt: TGTGCCAGCACACCCTCTTTAACCCTTTTCTACGAGCAGTACTTC; CDR3aa: CASTPSLTLFYEQYF
j_gene: TRBJ2-5; len: 13; d_gene: TRBD1; v_gene: TRBV20-1; abundance: .; CDR3nt: TGCAGCGCTCCGGGACAGATCCAAGAGACCCAGTACTTC; CDR3aa: CSAPGQIQETQYF
j_gene: TRBJ1-2; len: 13; d_gene: .; v_gene: TRBV6-2/TRBV6-3; abundance: many; CDR3nt: TGTGCCAGCAGTTACTCGGGCAGTCATGGCTACACCTTC; CDR3aa: CASSYSGSHGYTF
j_gene: TRBJ2-3; len: 16; d_gene: TRBD2; v_gene: TRBV9; abundance: once; CDR3nt: TGTGCCAGCAGCGTAGGTGGGACTAGGCGGAACAATGAGCAGTATTTT; CDR3aa: CASSVGGTRRNNEQYF
j_gene: TRBJ2-3; len: 14; d_gene: .; v_gene: TRBV20-1; abundance: many; CDR3nt: TGCAGTGCTCTACGGGATACTAGCACAGATACGCAGTATTTT; CDR3aa: CSALRDTSTDTQYF
j_gene: TRBJ2-5; len: 16; d_gene: TRBD2; v_gene: TRBV7-2; abundance: once; CDR3nt: TGTGCCAGCAGCTTAGTTACTAGCGGGAGGGCAGAGACCCAGTACTTC; CDR3aa: CASSLVTSGRAETQYF
j_gene: TRBJ2-7; len: 15; d_gene: TRBD2; v_gene: TRBV6-6; abundance: many; CDR3nt: TGTGCCAGCAGTCACGGGGCGGGAGGGACCTACGAGCAGTACTTC; CDR3aa: CASSHGAGGTYEQYF
j_gene: TRBJ1-5; len: 11; d_gene: .; v_gene: TRBV20-1; abundance: .; CDR3nt: TGCAGTGCTAGAGGGCGATGGCACCAGCATTTT; CDR3aa: CSARGRWHQHF
j_gene: TRBJ2-3; len: 16; d_gene: TRBD2; v_gene: TRBV13; abundance: many; CDR3nt: TGTGCCAGCAGCTTCTGGGGAAGCGGGAGCATAAATACGCAGTATTTT; CDR3aa: CASSFWGSGSINTQYF
j_gene: TRBJ2-7; len: 14; d_gene: TRBD2; v_gene: TRBV20-1; abundance: many; CDR3nt: TGCAGTGCTAGGTTAAGGACTAGAACCTACGAGCAGTACTTC; CDR3aa: CSARLRTRTYEQYF
j_gene: TRBJ2-3; len: 15; d_gene: .; v_gene: TRBV5-1; abundance: many; CDR3nt: TGCGCCAGCAGCCTCCGACGTTCTCCCACAGATACGCAGTATTTT; CDR3aa: CASSLRRSPTDTQYF
j_gene: TRBJ1-2; len: 14; d_gene: TRBD1; v_gene: TRBV6-2/TRBV6-3; abundance: .; CDR3nt: TGTGCCAGCAGTCCACGGACAGGAGGGTATGGCTACACCTTC; CDR3aa: CASSPRTGGYGYTF